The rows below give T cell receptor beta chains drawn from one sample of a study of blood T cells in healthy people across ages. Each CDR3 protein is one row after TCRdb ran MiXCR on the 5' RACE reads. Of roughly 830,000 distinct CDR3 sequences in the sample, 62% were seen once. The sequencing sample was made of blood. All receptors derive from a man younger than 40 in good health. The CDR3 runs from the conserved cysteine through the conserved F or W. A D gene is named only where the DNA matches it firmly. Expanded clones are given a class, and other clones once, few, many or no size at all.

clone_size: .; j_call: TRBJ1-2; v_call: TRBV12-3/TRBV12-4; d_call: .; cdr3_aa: CASNQGGRPYGYTF; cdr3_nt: TGTGCCAGCAACCAGGGAGGGCGGCCCTATGGCTACACCTTC
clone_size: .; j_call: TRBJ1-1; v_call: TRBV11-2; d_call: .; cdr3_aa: CASSLAASMDTEAFF; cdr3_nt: TGTGCCAGCAGCTTGGCAGCCAGTATGGACACTGAAGCTTTCTTT
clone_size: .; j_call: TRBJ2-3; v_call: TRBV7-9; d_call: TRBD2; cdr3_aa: CASSPGLAGVSRTQYF; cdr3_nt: TGTGCCAGCAGCCCGGGACTAGCGGGGGTATCGCGTACGCAGTATTTT
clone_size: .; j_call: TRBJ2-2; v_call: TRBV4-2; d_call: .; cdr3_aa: CASSQAPTGRGELFF; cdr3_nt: TGTGCCAGCAGCCAAGCCCCTACAGGCCGCGGGGAGCTGTTTTTT
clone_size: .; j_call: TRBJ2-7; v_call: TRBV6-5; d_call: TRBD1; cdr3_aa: CASSRPPDRGYEQYF; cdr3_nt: TGTGCCAGCAGTCGCCCTCCGGACAGGGGTTACGAGCAGTACTTC
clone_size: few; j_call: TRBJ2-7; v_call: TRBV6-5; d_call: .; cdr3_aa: CASSYQGLYDEQYF; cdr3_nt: TGTGCCAGCAGTTACCAGGGTTTATATGACGAGCAGTACTTC
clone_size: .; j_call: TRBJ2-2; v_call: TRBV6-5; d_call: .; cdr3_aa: CASRDMNTGELFF; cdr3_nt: TGTGCCAGCCGAGACATGAACACCGGGGAGCTGTTTTTT
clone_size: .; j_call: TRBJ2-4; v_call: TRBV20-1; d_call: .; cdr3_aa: CSPEGQGMNIQYF; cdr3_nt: TGCAGCCCAGAAGGGCAGGGGATGAACATTCAGTACTTC
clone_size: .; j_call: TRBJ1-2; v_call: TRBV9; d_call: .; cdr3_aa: CASSVAEYGYTF; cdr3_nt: TGTGCCAGCAGCGTAGCAGAGTATGGCTACACCTTC
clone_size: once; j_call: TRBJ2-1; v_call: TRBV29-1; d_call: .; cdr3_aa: CSVEGSFRNEQFF; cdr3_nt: TGCAGCGTTGAAGGCTCGTTTAGAAATGAGCAGTTCTTC
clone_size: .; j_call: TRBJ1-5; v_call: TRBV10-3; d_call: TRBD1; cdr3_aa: CAISTGGSNQPQHF; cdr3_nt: TGTGCCATCAGTACAGGGGGGAGCAATCAGCCCCAGCATTTT
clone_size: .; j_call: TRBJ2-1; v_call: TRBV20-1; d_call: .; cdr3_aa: CSAREMGGPTYNEQFF; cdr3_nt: TGCAGTGCTAGAGAAATGGGGGGCCCAACCTACAATGAGCAGTTCTTC
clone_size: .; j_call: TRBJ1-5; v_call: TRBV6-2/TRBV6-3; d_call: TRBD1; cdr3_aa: CASSMSPGQGARGQPQHF; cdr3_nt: TGTGCCAGCAGTATGAGTCCGGGACAGGGGGCTCGGGGTCAGCCCCAGCATTTT
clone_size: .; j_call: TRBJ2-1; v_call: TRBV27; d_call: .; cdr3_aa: CASGSYQGSLSEQFF; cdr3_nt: TGTGCCAGCGGAAGCTATCAAGGGTCACTCAGTGAGCAGTTCTTC
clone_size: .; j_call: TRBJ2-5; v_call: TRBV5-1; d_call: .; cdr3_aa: CASSLAAGRQETQYF; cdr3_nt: TGCGCCAGCAGCTTGGCCGCAGGGAGGCAAGAGACCCAGTACTTC
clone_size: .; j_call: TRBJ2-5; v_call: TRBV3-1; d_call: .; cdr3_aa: CASSQDLWDRSTQETQYF; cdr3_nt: TGTGCCAGCAGCCAAGATCTTTGGGACCGAAGCACCCAAGAGACCCAGTACTTC
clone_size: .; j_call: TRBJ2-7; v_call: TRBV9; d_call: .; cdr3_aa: CASSGRPSYEQYF; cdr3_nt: TGTGCCAGCAGCGGTAGGCCCTCCTACGAGCAGTACTTC
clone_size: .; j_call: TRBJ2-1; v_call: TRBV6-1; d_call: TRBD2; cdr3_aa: CASSPREGPAEQFF; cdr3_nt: TGTGCCAGCTCTCCCCGGGAGGGCCCGGCTGAGCAGTTCTTC
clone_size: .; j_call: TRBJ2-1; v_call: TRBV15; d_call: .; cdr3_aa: CATYLAGEAYNEQFF; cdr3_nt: TGTGCCACCTACCTAGCCGGGGAGGCCTACAATGAGCAGTTCTTC
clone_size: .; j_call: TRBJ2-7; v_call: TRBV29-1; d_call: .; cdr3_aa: CSGVRGYEQYF; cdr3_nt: TGCAGCGGGGTACGAGGCTACGAGCAGTACTTC
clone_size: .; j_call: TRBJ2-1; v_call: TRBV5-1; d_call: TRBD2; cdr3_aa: CASSLGRGGNNEQFF; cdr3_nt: TGCGCCAGCAGCCTGGGGAGGGGCGGGAACAATGAGCAGTTCTTC
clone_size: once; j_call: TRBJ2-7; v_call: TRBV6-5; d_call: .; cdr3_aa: CASSHEVGGFEQYF; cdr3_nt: TGTGCCAGCAGCCACGAAGTGGGGGGTTTCGAGCAGTACTTC
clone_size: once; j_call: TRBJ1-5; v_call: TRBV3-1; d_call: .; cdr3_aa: CASSQGVNGNQPQHF; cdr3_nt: TGTGCCAGCAGCCAAGGGGTAAACGGCAATCAGCCCCAGCATTTT
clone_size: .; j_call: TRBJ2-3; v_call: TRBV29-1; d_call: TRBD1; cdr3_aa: CSKLTGGGDTQYF; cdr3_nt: TGCAGCAAACTAACAGGGGGTGGAGATACGCAGTATTTT
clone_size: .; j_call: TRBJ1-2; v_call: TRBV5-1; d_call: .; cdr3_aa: CASSSPGLNPGYTF; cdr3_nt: TGCGCCAGCAGCTCGCCGGGACTGAATCCTGGCTACACCTTC
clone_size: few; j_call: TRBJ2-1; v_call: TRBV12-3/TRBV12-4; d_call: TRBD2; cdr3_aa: CASSIAGGGNEQFF; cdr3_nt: TGTGCCAGCAGCATAGCGGGGGGTGGGAATGAGCAGTTCTTC
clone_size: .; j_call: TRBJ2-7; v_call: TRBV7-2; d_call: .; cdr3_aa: CASSLNGGAYEQYF; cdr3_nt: TGTGCCAGCAGCCTTAACGGGGGCGCGTACGAGCAGTACTTC
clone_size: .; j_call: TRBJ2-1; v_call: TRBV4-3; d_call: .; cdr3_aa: CASSQDVLPDTYNEQFF; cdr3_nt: TGCGCCAGCAGCCAAGATGTGTTACCGGACACCTACAATGAGCAGTTCTTC